This T cell receptor (beta chain) was sequenced during a study of T cell repertoires in cytomegalovirus infection. A single record per CDR3 protein comes from TCRdb applying MiXCR to the reads. The sample has 200,000 to 300,000 distinct CDR3 sequences, around 8.7% seen once. CDR1 and CDR2 from the germline V gene are SGHTA and FQGNSA. V was trimmed by 5 bases and J by 0 bases, leaving 18 bases between them. CDR3 length equals 17 residues. This clonotype was recorded many times. Sequenced: PBMCs. This chain uses TRBV7-2 with TRBJ2-3, with D perhaps matching TRBD1 or TRBD2 (5 bases each). The source of this sequence is a human donor in good health (CMV status not recorded). Some clones in this sample may be carry-over from other donors' samples. The CDR3 loop reads CASSLGDPIISTDTQYF. CDR3 nucleotides: TGTGCCAGCAGCCTCGGGGACCCGATAATAAGCACAGATACGCAGTATTTT.